One and the same sample provided the 25 T cell receptor beta chains below, sequenced in a study of shared clonotypes between healthy human individuals. Some clones are missing from TCRdb's copy, which holds only in-frame ones; the method was immunoSEQ multiplex PCR. The sample holds about 1.9 million clones, approximately 92% seen once. Selected positively for CCR7 and CD45RO-negative, naive CD8 cells excluded terminally differentiated effector memory CD45RA+ cells. Sequenced: naive CD8+ T cells from PBMCs. These receptors originate from a young man in good health. Some clones in this sample may be carry-over from other donors' samples.

In this sample, this clone turned up once. The genes are TRBV19 and TRBJ1-5, with unresolved D. CDR3 length: 15 amino acids. Germline assignment: CDR1 LNHDA and CDR2 SQIVND (reference sequence). V was clipped by 5 bases and J by 4 bases, with 15 bases between them. CDR3 sequence (DNA): TGTGCCAGTAGTTCGTGGCACGTACTGAATCAGCCCCAGCATTTT. The encoded protein is CASSSWHVLNQPQHF.

The chain couples TRBV9 to TRBJ2-2; a weak D match, TRBD1 (5 bases). Trimming removed 3 bases at V and 1 base at J, with 10 bases between. This CDR3 has 15 residues. The germline V gene encodes CDR1 SGDLS and CDR2 YYNGEE. CDR3 coding DNA: TGTGCCAGCAGCGAAAGACAGAGGAACACCGGGGAGCTGTTTTTT. Protein sequence: CASSERQRNTGELFF.

The DNA for the CDR3 is TGTGCCAGCAGCTTAGGGGGACCGAACTACGAGCAGTACTTC. This gives the protein CASSLGGPNYEQYF. The genes are TRBV7-2 and TRBJ2-7; D tentatively reads TRBD1 or TRBD2 (5 bases each). V lost 1 base, J lost 3 bases, and 10 bases lay in between. From germline, CDR1 is SGHTA and CDR2 FQGNSA. The CDR3 sequence is 14 residues long.

J is TRBJ1-1 and V is TRBV19; 8 positions agree with TRBD1. With 1 base clipped from V and 6 bases from J, the junction kept 13 bases outside the gene matches. The CDR3 loop spans 17 amino acids. CDR1 and CDR2 (germline): LNHDA, SQIVND (reference sequence). CDR3: CASSIVRSWQGAAEAFF. The CDR3 DNA reads TGTGCCAGTAGTATAGTTCGTTCGTGGCAGGGGGCCGCTGAAGCTTTCTTT.

This chain uses TRBV30 with TRBJ2-1; 13 bases are a match to TRBD2. Germline V CDR1 and CDR2: GTSNPN, SVGIG (reference sequence). This CDR3 is built from 17 residues. V trimming: 0 bases; J trimming: 4 bases; junction bases outside the gene matches: 6. CDR3 bases: TGTGCCTGGAGTGTGGAGGGACTAGCGGGGCCTTACAATGAGCAGTTCTTC. It translates to CAWSVEGLAGPYNEQFF.

In its sample, this clone was seen once. The V and J genes are TRBV5-1 and TRBJ1-2, with 7 bases that match TRBD1. The junction had 10 bases not matched to a gene; V was cut back by 4 bases and J by 4 bases. CDR1 and CDR2 from the germline V gene are SGHRS and YFSETQ. This CDR3 is 15 amino acids long. The CDR3 here is CASSTTGVYAYGYTF. The CDR3 DNA is TGCGCCAGCAGCACAACAGGGGTCTATGCCTATGGCTACACCTTC.

J is TRBJ1-1 and V is TRBV10-3; D is undetermined. Germline lookup yields CDR1 ENHRY and CDR2 SYGVKD. The CDR3 sequence is 14 residues long. V was clipped by 9 bases and J by 2 bases, with 16 bases between them. CDR3: CAIRSRDLNTEAFF. The CDR3 DNA follows: TGTGCCATTCGAAGTCGTGATTTAAACACTGAAGCTTTCTTT.

The V gene is TRBV28, the J gene TRBJ2-7; D gene uncertain. This CDR3 is built from 12 residues. Germline V gene sequence: CDR1 MDHEN, CDR2 SYDVKM. V lost 5 bases and J 5 bases, leaving 10 bases between the germline ends. CDR3 sequence (DNA): TGTGCCAGCAGTCCCCTGAAAGACGAGCAGTACTTC. It yields the protein CASSPLKDEQYF. Looking up the rest from reference TRBV28 and TRBJ2-7 gives the full variable domain: DVKVTQSSRYLVKRTGEKVFLECVQDMDHENMFWYRQDPGLGLRLIYFSYDVKMKEKGDIPEGYSVSREKKERFSLILESASTNQTSMYLCASSPLKDEQYFGPGTRLTVT.

V is TRBV25-1 and J is TRBJ1-1; D gene ambiguous. CDR3 length: 16 amino acids. CDR1 is MGHDK and CDR2 is SYGVNS in the germline V gene. Trimming took off 5 bases at V and 1 base at J, with 17 bases between the two ends. The CDR3 nucleotides read TGTGCCAGCAGTCCCCTCCAAGGACCGACGAACACTGAAGCTTTCTTT. Translating it yields CASSPLQGPTNTEAFF.

The rearrangement links TRBV19 to TRBJ1-1, with TRBD1 identical over 9 bases. Germline CDR1 reads LNHDA; CDR2 reads SQIVND (reference sequence). Trimming at V came to 3 bases and at J to 10 bases, leaving 6 bases not matched to a gene. The CDR3 consists of 13 residues. The CDR3 region is CASSIRDRDGAFF. The DNA of the CDR3 is TGTGCCAGTAGTATCCGGGACAGGGACGGAGCTTTCTTT.

The CDR3 bases are TGTGCCAGCACCCCTCTAGCGATAGCGGGTGAGCAGTTCTTC. Its translation: CASTPLAIAGEQFF. The chain recombines TRBV7-6 with TRBJ2-1; 7 positions agree with TRBD2. The CDR3 is 14 amino acids. After removal of 7 bases from V and 9 bases from J, the junction contained 12 bases not matched to a gene. CDR1 is SGHVS, CDR2 FNYEAQ, per germline.

The rearrangement joins TRBV2 to TRBJ2-4; 9 bases align to TRBD2. Looked up from germline, CDR1 is SNHLY and CDR2 is FYNNEI. The CDR3 extends over 14 amino acids. V was clipped by 7 bases and J by 4 bases; unmatched bases: 5. The CDR3 coding sequence is TGTGCCAGCACCCGACTAGCGGATAAAAACATTCAGTACTTC. Translating gives CASTRLADKNIQYF.

This sequence joins TRBV28 and TRBJ2-3; 13 bases map to TRBD2. Germline loops: CDR1 MDHEN, CDR2 SYDVKM. After removal of 10 bases from V and 0 bases from J, the junction contained 13 bases not matched to a gene. The CDR3 is 18 amino acids. CDR3 loop: CATTSGLAGEWSTDTQYF. The CDR3 bases are TGTGCCACAACCTCAGGACTAGCGGGAGAGTGGAGCACAGATACGCAGTATTTT.

The V and J genes are TRBV14 and TRBJ1-1, with D possibly TRBD1 on 5 matching bases. The CDR3 has 14 amino acids. Germline CDR1 reads SGHDN; CDR2 reads FVKESK. V lost 4 bases and J lost 0, with 9 bases in between. CDR3 in amino acids: CASSRTTVNTEAFF. CDR3 coding DNA: TGTGCCAGCAGCCGTACGACAGTGAACACTGAAGCTTTCTTT.

The chain uses TRBV6-1 and TRBJ2-1; 11 positions match TRBD2. Germline loops: CDR1 MNHNS, CDR2 SASEGT. The CDR3 runs 16 residues. V lost 3 bases to trimming and J lost 4 bases; unmatched junction nucleotides: 5. The CDR3, as DNA: TGTGCCAGCAGTGATCGACTAGCGGGGATATACAATGAGCAGTTCTTC. It encodes CASSDRLAGIYNEQFF.

The V gene is TRBV2, the J gene TRBJ1-3, with no clear D. Germline CDR1 is SNHLY and CDR2 is FYNNEI. The CDR3 has 15 amino acids. Trimming took 1 base from V and 3 from J, leaving 10 bases between them. This CDR3 is CASSEVRGNGNTIYF. The CDR3 DNA is TGTGCCAGCAGTGAAGTTCGGGGAAATGGAAACACCATATATTTT.

The chain couples TRBV9 to TRBJ2-2; the D is unclear. The CDR3 spans 16 residues. The germline CDR1 and CDR2 sequences are SGDLS and YYNGEE. V was pared by 0 bases and J by 0 bases, with 9 bases between. CDR3 region: CASSVDAYANTGELFF. The CDR3, as DNA: TGTGCCAGCAGCGTAGACGCATACGCGAACACCGGGGAGCTGTTTTTT.

The chain is built from TRBV15 and TRBJ2-7; tentatively, D is TRBD2 (6 bases). Germline assignment: CDR1 LNHNV and CDR2 YYDKDF (reference sequence). There are 14 residues in the CDR3. The V gene lost 4 bases and the J gene lost 2 bases, with 12 bases spanning the gap. This CDR3 is CATSTPEGTYEQYF. The CDR3 DNA sequence: TGTGCCACCAGCACGCCGGAGGGTACCTACGAGCAGTACTTC. The variable domain in full, with the rest retrieved from reference TRBV15 and TRBJ2-7, is DAMVIQNPRYQVTQFGKPVTLSCSQTLNHNVMYWYQQKSSQAPKLLFHYYDKDFNNEADTPDNFQSRRPNTSFCFLDIRSPGLGDTAMYLCATSTPEGTYEQYFGPGTRLTVT.

This clone occurred a few times. V and J are TRBV6-5 and TRBJ1-5, with D uncertain. Germline V CDR1 and CDR2: MNHEY, SVGAGI. This CDR3 comprises 15 residues. V lost 4 bases, J lost 4 bases, and 14 bases lay in between. The CDR3 coding sequence is TGTGCCAGCAGTTCAACTAGGGATGGTAATCAGCCCCAGCATTTT. The encoded protein is CASSSTRDGNQPQHF.

The rearrangement uses TRBV21-1 and TRBJ2-5. TRBV21-1 is shown as a pseudogene. The CDR3 spans 17 residues. CDR3 in amino acids: CASSNPGRGARWETQYF. In DNA form, the CDR3 reads TGTGCCAGCAGCAACCCGGGACGAGGAGCCCGGTGGGAGACCCAGTACTTC.

This chain uses TRBV4-1 with TRBJ1-1, with a weak D call TRBD1 (5 bases). This CDR3 comprises 14 residues. V was trimmed by 1 base and J by 3 bases, leaving 9 bases between them. Germline V gene data show CDR1 as MGHRA and CDR2 as YSYEKL. CDR3 sequence: CASSQGWGYTEAFF. The CDR3 coding sequence is TGCGCCAGCAGCCAAGGGTGGGGGTACACTGAAGCTTTCTTT.

In its sample, this clone was seen once. V and J are TRBV5-5 and TRBJ2-1; the match to TRBD1 covers 11 bases. CDR1 SGHKS and CDR2 YYEKEE come from the germline V gene (reference sequence). V gave up 4 bases and J gave up 8 bases; unmatched junction bases: 8. This CDR3 region has 15 residues. CDR3 residues: CASSGPGTGGYEQFF. The CDR3, as DNA: TGTGCCAGCAGCGGACCCGGGACAGGGGGATATGAGCAGTTCTTC.

The V call is TRBV25-1, the J call TRBJ2-7; TRBD1 matches at 7 bases. CDR1 and CDR2 (germline): MGHDK, SYGVNS. The length of the CDR3 is 16 residues. The trim removed 1 base at V and 1 base at J, leaving 7 bases unmatched. The CDR3 DNA reads as TGTGCCAGCAGTGAATTCGGCAGGGGGAATTCCTACGAGCAGTACTTC. It yields the protein CASSEFGRGNSYEQYF.

J is TRBJ2-7 and V is TRBV7-9; D might be TRBD1 (6 bases). In germline, CDR1 is SEHNR, CDR2 FQNEAQ (reference sequence). The CDR3 is 15 residues long. Deletions cut 1 base from V and 3 bases from J, with 13 bases between. The CDR3 sequence: CASSLDTGIGYEQYF. In DNA, the CDR3 is TGTGCCAGCAGCTTAGATACAGGGATTGGCTACGAGCAGTACTTC.

The gene calls are TRBV7-8 and TRBJ1-1, with D unresolved. V gave up 2 bases and J gave up 0 bases, with 7 bases separating them. Germline-derived CDR1 and CDR2 are SGHVS and FQNEAQ. The CDR3 covers 14 residues. CDR3 in amino acids: CASSLNGVNTEAFF. The CDR3 DNA sequence: TGTGCCAGCAGCTTAAACGGGGTGAACACTGAAGCTTTCTTT.